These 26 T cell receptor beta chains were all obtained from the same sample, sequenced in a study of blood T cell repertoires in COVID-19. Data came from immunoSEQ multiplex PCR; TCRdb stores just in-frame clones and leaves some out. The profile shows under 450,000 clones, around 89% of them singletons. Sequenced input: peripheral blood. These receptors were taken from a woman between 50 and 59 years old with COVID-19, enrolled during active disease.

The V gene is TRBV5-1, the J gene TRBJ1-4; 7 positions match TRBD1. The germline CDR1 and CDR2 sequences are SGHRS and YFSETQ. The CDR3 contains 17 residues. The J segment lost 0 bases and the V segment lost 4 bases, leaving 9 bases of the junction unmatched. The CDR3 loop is CASSPQGSPATNEKLFF. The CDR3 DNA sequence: TGCGCCAGCAGCCCACAGGGGAGCCCTGCAACTAATGAAAAACTGTTTTTT.

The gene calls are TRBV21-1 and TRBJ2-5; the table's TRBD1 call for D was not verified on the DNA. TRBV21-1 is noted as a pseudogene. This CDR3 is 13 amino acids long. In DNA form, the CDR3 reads TGTGCCAGCAGCAACTTGGCAGAAGAGACCCAGTACTTC. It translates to CASSNLAEETQYF.

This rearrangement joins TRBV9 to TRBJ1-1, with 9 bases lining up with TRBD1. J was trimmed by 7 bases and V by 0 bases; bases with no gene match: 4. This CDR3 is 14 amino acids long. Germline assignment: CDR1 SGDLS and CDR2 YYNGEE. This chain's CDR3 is CASSVGQGGGEAFF. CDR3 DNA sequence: TGTGCCAGCAGCGTAGGACAGGGGGGAGGTGAAGCTTTCTTT.

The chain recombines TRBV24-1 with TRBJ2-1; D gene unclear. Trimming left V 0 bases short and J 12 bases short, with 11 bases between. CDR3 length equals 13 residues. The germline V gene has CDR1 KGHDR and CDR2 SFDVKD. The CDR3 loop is CATSDLHSGRQFF. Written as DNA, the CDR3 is TGTGCCACCAGTGATTTGCACTCGGGTCGGCAGTTCTTC.

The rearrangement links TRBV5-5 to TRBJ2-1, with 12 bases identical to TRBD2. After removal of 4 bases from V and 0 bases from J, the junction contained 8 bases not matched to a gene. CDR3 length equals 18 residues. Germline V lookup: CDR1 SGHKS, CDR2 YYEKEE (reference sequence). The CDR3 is CASSDLAGGYGSYNEQFF. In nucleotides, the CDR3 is TGTGCCAGCAGCGACCTAGCGGGGGGGTACGGCTCCTACAATGAGCAGTTCTTC.

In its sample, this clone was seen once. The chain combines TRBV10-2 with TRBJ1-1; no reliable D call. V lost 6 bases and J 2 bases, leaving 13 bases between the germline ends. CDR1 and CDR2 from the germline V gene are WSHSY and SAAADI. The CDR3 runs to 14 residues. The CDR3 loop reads CASRAAGVNTEAFF. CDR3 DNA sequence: TGCGCCAGCAGAGCCGCAGGTGTCAACACTGAAGCTTTCTTT.

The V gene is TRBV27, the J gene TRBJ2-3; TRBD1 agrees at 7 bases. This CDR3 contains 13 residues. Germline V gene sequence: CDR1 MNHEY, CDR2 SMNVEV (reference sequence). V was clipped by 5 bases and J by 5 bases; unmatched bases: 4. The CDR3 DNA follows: TGTGCCAGCAGTACTACAGGGGTAGATACGCAGTATTTT. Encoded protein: CASSTTGVDTQYF.

Here the CDR3 reads CASSILPAGVSSYNEQFF. In DNA form, the CDR3 reads TGTGCCAGCAGCATCCTCCCAGCGGGGGTTAGCTCCTACAATGAGCAGTTCTTC. The chain uses TRBV11-2 and TRBJ2-1; 8 bases match TRBD2. This CDR3 comprises 18 residues. With V trimmed by 5 bases and J by 0 bases, 12 bases remained unmatched. The germline V gene has CDR1 SGHAT and CDR2 FQNNGV.

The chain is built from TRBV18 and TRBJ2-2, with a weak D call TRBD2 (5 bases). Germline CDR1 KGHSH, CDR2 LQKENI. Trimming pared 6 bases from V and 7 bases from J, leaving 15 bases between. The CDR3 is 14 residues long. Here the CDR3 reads CASSLSGMSGELFF. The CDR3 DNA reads TGTGCCAGCTCCCTCTCGGGGATGAGCGGGGAGCTGTTTTTT. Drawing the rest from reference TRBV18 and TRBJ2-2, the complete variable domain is NAGVMQNPRHLVRRRGQEARLRCSPMKGHSHVYWYRQLPEEGLKFMVYLQKENIIDESGMPKERFSAEFPKEGPSILRIQQVVRGDSAAYFCASSLSGMSGELFFGEGSRLTVL.

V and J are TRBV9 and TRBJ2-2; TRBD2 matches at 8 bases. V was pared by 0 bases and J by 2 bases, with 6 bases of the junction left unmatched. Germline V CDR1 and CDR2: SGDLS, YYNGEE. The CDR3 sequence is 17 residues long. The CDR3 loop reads CASSVVSSGGNTGELFF. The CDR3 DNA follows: TGTGCCAGCAGCGTAGTATCCAGCGGGGGAAACACCGGGGAGCTGTTTTTT.

This CDR3 is CASTRDRGGNIQYF. The CDR3 coding sequence is TGTGCCAGCACACGGGACAGGGGAGGGAACATTCAGTACTTC. V gene TRBV2 combines with J gene TRBJ2-4; 10 nucleotides agree with TRBD1. The trim removed 7 bases at V and 7 bases at J, leaving 7 bases unmatched. This CDR3 has 14 amino acids. The germline gives CDR1 SNHLY, CDR2 FYNNEI.

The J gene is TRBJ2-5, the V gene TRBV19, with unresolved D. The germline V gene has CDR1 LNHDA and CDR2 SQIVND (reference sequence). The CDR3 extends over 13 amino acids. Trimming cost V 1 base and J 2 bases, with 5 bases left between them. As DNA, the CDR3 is TGTGCCAGTAGTATAGGCAGGCAAGAGACCCAGTACTTC. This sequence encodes CASSIGRQETQYF.

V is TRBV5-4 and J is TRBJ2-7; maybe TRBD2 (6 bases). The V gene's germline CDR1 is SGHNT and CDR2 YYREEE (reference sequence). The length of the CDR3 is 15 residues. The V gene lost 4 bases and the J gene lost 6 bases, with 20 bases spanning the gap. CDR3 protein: CASSHPGLSSGEQYF. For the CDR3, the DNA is TGTGCCAGCAGCCACCCGGGACTCAGCTCTGGCGAGCAGTACTTC.

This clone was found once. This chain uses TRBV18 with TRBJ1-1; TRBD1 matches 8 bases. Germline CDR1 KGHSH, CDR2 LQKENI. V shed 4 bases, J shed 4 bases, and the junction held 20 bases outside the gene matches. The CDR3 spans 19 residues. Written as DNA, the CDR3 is TGTGCCAGCTCACTACTACCGGGACAGGCATCGAAGGGGGGCACTGAAGCTTTCTTT. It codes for CASSLLPGQASKGGTEAFF. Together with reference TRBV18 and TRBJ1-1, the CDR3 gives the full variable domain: NAGVMQNPRHLVRRRGQEARLRCSPMKGHSHVYWYRQLPEEGLKFMVYLQKENIIDESGMPKERFSAEFPKEGPSILRIQQVVRGDSAAYFCASSLLPGQASKGGTEAFFGQGTRLTVV.

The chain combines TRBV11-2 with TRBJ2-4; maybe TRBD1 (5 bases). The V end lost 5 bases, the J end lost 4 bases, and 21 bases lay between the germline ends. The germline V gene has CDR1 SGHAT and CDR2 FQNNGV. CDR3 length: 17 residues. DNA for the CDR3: TGTGCCAGCAGCCCCCAGCCCCAGGGCTTGGCTAAAAACATTCAGTACTTC. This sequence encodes CASSPQPQGLAKNIQYF.

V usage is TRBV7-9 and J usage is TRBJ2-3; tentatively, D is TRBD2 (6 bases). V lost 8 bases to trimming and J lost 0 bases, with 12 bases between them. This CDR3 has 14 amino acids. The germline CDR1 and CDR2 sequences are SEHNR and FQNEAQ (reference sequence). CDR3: CASAGRPSTDTQYF. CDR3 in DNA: TGTGCCAGCGCCGGGAGACCTAGCACAGATACGCAGTATTTT.

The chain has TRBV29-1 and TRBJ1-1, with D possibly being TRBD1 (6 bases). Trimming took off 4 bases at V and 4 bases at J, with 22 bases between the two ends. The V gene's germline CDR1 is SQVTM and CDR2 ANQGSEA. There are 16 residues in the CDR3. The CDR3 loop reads CSVGPTGPKGGTEAFF. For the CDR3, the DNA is TGCAGCGTTGGCCCGACAGGTCCAAAGGGCGGCACTGAAGCTTTCTTT.

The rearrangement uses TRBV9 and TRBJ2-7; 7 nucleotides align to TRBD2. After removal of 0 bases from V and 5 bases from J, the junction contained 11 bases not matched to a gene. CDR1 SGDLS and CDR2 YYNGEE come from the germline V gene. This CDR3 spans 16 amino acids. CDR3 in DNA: TGTGCCAGCAGCGTAGGCTCGACGGGGGGAGTAAACGAGCAGTACTTC. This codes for CASSVGSTGGVNEQYF.

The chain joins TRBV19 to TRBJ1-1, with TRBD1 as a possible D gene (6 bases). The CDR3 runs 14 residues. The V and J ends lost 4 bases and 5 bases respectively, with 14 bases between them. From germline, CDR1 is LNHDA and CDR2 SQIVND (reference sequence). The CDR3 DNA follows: TGTGCCAGTAGTAACCTGACAGGCTTTACTGAAGCTTTCTTT. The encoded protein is CASSNLTGFTEAFF.

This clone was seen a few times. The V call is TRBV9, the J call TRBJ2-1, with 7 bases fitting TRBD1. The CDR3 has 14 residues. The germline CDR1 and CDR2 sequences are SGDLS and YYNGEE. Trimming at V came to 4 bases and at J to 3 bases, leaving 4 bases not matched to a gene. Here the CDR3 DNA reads TGTGCCAGCAGCCCCTGGGACAGCTACAATGAGCAGTTCTTC. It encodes CASSPWDSYNEQFF.

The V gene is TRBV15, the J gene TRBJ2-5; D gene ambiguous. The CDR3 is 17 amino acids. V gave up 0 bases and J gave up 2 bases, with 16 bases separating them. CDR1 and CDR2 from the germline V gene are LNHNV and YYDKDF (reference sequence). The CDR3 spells CATSRDTSQVIQETQYF. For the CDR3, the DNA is TGTGCCACCAGCAGAGATACGTCGCAGGTCATACAAGAGACCCAGTACTTC.

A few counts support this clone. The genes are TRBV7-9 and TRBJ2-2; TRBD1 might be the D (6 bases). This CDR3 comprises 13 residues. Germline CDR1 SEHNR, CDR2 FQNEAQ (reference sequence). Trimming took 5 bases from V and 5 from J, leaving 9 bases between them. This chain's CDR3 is CASSLTGTGELFF. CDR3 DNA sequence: TGTGCCAGCAGCCTAACAGGGACCGGGGAGCTGTTTTTT.

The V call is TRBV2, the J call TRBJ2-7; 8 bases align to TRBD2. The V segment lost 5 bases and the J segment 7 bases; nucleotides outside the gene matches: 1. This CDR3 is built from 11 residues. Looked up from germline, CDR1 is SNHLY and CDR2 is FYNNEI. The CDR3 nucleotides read TGTGCCAGCAGTCGCGGGGGGGAGCAGTACTTC. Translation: CASSRGGEQYF.

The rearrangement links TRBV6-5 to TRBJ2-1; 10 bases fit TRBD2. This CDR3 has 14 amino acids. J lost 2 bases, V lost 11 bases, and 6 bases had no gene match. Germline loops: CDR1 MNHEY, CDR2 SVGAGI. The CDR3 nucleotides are TGTGCCTGTAAGAGCGGGGGGGCCTACAATGAGCAGTTCTTC. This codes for CACKSGGAYNEQFF.

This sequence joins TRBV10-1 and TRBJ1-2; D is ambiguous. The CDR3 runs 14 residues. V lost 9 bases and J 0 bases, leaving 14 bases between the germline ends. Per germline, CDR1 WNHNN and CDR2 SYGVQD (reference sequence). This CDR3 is CASSDGRANYGYTF. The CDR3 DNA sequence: TGCGCCAGTTCGGACGGGAGAGCTAACTATGGCTACACCTTC.

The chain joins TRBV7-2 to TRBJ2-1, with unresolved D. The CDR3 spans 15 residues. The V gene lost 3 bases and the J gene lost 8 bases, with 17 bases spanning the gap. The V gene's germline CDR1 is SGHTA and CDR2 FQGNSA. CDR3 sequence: CASSFMIQNGHEQFF. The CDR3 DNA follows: TGTGCCAGCAGCTTCATGATACAGAACGGTCATGAGCAGTTCTTC.